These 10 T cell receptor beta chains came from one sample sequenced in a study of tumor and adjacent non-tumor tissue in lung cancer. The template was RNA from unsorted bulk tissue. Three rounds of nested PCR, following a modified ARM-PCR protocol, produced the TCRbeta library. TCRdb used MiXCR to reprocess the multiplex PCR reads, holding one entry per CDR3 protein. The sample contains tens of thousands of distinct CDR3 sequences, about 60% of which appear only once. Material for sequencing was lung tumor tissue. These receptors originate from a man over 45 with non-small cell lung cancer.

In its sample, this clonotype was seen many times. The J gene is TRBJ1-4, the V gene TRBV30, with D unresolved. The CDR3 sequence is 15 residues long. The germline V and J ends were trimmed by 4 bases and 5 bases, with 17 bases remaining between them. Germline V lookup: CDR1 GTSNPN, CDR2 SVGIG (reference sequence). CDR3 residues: CAWNPPAAKNEKLFF. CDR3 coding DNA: TGTGCCTGGAACCCGCCGGCAGCGAAGAATGAAAAACTGTTTTTT.

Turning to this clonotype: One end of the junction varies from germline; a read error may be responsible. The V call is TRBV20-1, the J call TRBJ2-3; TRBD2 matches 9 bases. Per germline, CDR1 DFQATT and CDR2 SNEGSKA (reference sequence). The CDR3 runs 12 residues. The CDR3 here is CSTSGSTDTQYF. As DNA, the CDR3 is TGCAGTACTAGCGGGAGCACAGATACGCAGTATTTT.

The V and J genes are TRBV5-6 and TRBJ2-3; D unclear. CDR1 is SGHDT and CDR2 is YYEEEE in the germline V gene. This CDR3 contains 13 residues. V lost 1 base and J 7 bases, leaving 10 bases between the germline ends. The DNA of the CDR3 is TGTGCCAGCAGCTTGAAAGGGATATATACGCAGTATTTT. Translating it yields CASSLKGIYTQYF.

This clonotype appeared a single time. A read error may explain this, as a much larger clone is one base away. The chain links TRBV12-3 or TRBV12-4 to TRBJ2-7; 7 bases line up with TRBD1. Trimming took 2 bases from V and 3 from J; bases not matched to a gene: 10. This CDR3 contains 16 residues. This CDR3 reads CASSLSGYRQGYEQYF. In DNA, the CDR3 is TGTGCCAGCAGTTTATCCGGATACAGACAGGGCTACGAGCAGTACTTC.

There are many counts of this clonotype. The CDR3, as DNA: TGTGCCAGCAGCCCGAGGACAGGATCCTACGAGCAGTACTTC. As protein: CASSPRTGSYEQYF. This chain joins TRBV7-8 and TRBJ2-7; 7 bases are shared with TRBD1. The CDR3 runs 14 residues. Looked up from germline, CDR1 is SGHVS and CDR2 is FQNEAQ. V was pared by 5 bases and J by 1 base, with 5 bases of the junction left unmatched. Full variable domain (rest looked up from reference TRBV7-8 and TRBJ2-7): GAGVSQSPRYKVAKRGQDVALRCDPISGHVSLFWYQQALGQGPEFLTYFQNEAQLDKSGLPSDRFFAERPEGSVSTLKIQRTQQEDSAVYLCASSPRTGSYEQYFGPGTRLTVT.

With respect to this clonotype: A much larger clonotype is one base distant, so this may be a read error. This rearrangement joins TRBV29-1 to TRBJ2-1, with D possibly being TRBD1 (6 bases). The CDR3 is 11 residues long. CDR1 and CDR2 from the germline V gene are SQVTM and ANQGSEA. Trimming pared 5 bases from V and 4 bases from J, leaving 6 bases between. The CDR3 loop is CSVRGYNEQFF. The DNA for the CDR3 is TGCAGCGTTAGGGGGTACAATGAGCAGTTCTTC.

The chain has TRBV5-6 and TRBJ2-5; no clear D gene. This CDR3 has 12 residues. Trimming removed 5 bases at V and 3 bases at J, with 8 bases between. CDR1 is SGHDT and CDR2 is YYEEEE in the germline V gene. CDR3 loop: CASRRPKETQYF. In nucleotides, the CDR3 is TGTGCCAGCAGGCGACCAAAAGAGACCCAGTACTTC.

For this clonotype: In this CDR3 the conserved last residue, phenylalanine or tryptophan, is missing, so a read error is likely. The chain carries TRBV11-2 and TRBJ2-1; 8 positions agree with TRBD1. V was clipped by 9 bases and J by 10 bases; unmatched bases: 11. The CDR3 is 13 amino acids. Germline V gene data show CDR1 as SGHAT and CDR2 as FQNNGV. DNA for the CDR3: TGTGCCAGGAGCCCTGAATGGGACAGGGAGCAGTTCTTA. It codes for CARSPEWDREQFL.

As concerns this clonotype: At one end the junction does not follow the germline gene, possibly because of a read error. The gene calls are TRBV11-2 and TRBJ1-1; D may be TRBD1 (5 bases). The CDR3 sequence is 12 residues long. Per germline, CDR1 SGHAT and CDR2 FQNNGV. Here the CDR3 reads CASGSDGAEAFF. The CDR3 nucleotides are TGTGCCAGCGGCTCGGACGGGGCTGAAGCTTTCTTC.

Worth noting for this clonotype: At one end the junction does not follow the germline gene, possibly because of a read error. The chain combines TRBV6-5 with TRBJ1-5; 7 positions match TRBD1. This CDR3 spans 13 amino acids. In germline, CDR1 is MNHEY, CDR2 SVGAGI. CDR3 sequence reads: CVSRQGDNQPQHF. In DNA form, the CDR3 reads TGTGTCAGCAGACAGGGCGATAATCAGCCCCAACATTTT.